This TCR beta chain comes out of a study of blood T cell repertoires in COVID-19. Study-level background: Acute and convalescent COVID-19 samples came from the United States, Italy and Spain.

The authors' processing: Reference gene primer amplification gave nucleated cell count estimates. The method was immunoSEQ multiplex PCR; TCRdb's version includes in-frame clones alone and lacks a portion of them. The D gene and trimming were derived from the DNA, and the V and J assignments and clone size from that table. The table shows about 290,000 clones, with around 90% occurring only once. This clone was picked up one time. Each participant's cohort was designated according to participant-reported clinical history. The origin of this receptor is a woman in her forties who had recovered from COVID-19. What was sequenced was PBMCs or T cells enriched from blood (not recorded which).

The chain's CDR3 is CASSSVGTSASTHRQYF. The DNA for the CDR3 is TGTGCCAGCAGCTCGGTCGGGACTAGCGCTTCCACTCACCGGCAGTACTTC. This chain joins TRBV7-2 and TRBJ2-7; TRBD2 matches at 10 bases. The CDR3 consists of 17 residues. Germline lookup yields CDR1 SGHTA and CDR2 FQGNSA. V lost 4 bases to trimming and J lost 9 bases; unmatched junction nucleotides: 18.